This T cell receptor (beta chain) derives from a study of OX40 agonist ivuxolimab in advanced cancers. As concerns this clone: The antigen is undetermined.

This CDR3 is 14 amino acids long. In germline, CDR1 is MDHEN, CDR2 SYDVKM. V lost 6 bases to trimming and J lost 10 bases, with 21 bases between them. Repertoires were generated with immunoSEQ multiplex PCR, while TCRdb's copy carries only in-frame clones and drops some. The repertoire consists of 50,000 to 70,000 clones, with approximately 89% occurring once and the leading ten covering roughly 0.45%. General study points: CD4+ and CD8+ blood T cells expanded clonally by week 6 at 0.1 to 3.0 mg/kg.

The material was CD4+ or CD8+ T cells sorted from blood, obtained in a trial of the OX40 agonist ivuxolimab. The sequence was collected from an adult with an advanced solid tumor such as melanoma, head and neck, liver or kidney cancer. The rearrangement uses TRBV28 and TRBJ1-1; D gene uncertain. The CDR3 protein is CASREPTARPVAFF. Here the CDR3 DNA reads TGTGCCAGCAGGGAACCTACCGCGCGGCCGGTAGCTTTCTTT. Variable domain in full (rest from reference TRBV28 and TRBJ1-1): DVKVTQSSRYLVKRTGEKVFLECVQDMDHENMFWYRQDPGLGLRLIYFSYDVKMKEKGDIPEGYSVSREKKERFSLILESASTNQTSMYLCASREPTARPVAFFGQGTRLTVV.